This TCR beta chain was recovered during a study of T-cell memory formation after mild COVID-19. Whole-study results and caveats: The appearance of some responding clones in pre-infection memory suggested that cross-reactive memory joined.

MiXCR was run by TCRdb on the 5' RACE reads, yielding one entry per CDR3 protein. The sample holds 15,000 to 20,000 distinct CDR3 sequences, approximately 23% seen once. This clonotype was seen ten or more times. Its antigen is not known. The CDR3 covers 15 residues. The junction had 4 bases not matched to a gene; V was cut back by 1 base and J by 6 bases. Looked up from germline, CDR1 is MGHDK and CDR2 is SYGVNS. The chain uses TRBV25-1 and TRBJ2-1, with 9 bases identical to TRBD2. This sequence was found in a man aged 18 to 35 who had mild COVID-19 (a few samples of this study predate the infection). Cell type and time point are not known. Sequencing was carried out using PBMCs or a T cell subset sorted from them (not recorded which). The CDR3 DNA follows: TGTGCCAGCAGTGAATTAGCGGGGGAGGTCAATGAGCAGTTCTTC. Translating gives CASSELAGEVNEQFF.